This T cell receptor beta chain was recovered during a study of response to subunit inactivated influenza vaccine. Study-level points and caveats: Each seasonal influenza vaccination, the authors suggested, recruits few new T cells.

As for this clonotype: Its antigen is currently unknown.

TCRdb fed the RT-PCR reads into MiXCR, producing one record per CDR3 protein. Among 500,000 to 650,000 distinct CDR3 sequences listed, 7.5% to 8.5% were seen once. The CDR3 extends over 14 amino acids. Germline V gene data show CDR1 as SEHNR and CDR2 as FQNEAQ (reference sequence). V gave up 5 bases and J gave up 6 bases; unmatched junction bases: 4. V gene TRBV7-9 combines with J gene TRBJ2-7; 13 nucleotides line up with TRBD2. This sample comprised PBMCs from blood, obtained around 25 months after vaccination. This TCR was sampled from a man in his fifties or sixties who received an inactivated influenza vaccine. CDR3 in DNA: TGTGCCAGCAGCCCAAGACTAGCGGGAGGCGAGCAGTACTTC. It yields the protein CASSPRLAGGEQYF.